Listed below are T cell receptor beta chains from one sample, sequenced in a study of blood T cells in healthy people across ages. In TCRdb, the 5' RACE reads were re-called with MiXCR into one record per CDR3 protein. The repertoire has 950,000 to 1,200,000 distinct CDR3 sequences, around two fifths of them found once; the top ten carry roughly 13%. The specimen sequenced was blood. The receptors were sampled from a man aged 18 to 29 in good health. Each CDR3 is given with its conserved first and last residue. Each record gives: J gene, CDR3 length, V gene, D gene, clone size, CDR3 protein, CDR3 DNA. D genes are given only for firm matches. Clone sizes are given selectively: once, few, many, or a class where the clone is expanded.

j_call: TRBJ1-2; cdr3_length: 17; v_call: TRBV7-9; d_call: .; clone_size: few; cdr3_aa: CASSLGFREPSNYGYTF; cdr3_nt: TGTGCCAGCAGCTTAGGTTTTCGGGAACCCTCTAACTATGGCTACACCTTC
j_call: TRBJ2-5; cdr3_length: 11; v_call: TRBV20-1; d_call: .; clone_size: few; cdr3_aa: CSALDKYQQYF; cdr3_nt: TGCAGTGCTTTGGACAAATATCAACAGTACTTC
j_call: TRBJ2-7; cdr3_length: 13; v_call: TRBV20-1; d_call: .; clone_size: .; cdr3_aa: CSAVQVGFSEQYF; cdr3_nt: TGCAGTGCGGTGCAGGTGGGGTTTAGCGAGCAGTACTTC
j_call: TRBJ2-2; cdr3_length: 16; v_call: TRBV20-1; d_call: .; clone_size: few; cdr3_aa: CSAKGGWTPNTGELFF; cdr3_nt: TGCAGTGCTAAGGGGGGATGGACTCCGAACACCGGGGAGCTGTTTTTT
j_call: TRBJ1-3; cdr3_length: 12; v_call: TRBV7-2; d_call: .; clone_size: once; cdr3_aa: CASNQGRDTIYF; cdr3_nt: TGTGCCAGCAACCAAGGGAGGGACACCATATATTTT
j_call: TRBJ2-1; cdr3_length: 12; v_call: TRBV28; d_call: .; clone_size: .; cdr3_aa: CASSLRGAEQFF; cdr3_nt: TGTGCCAGCAGCCTAAGGGGGGCCGAGCAGTTCTTC
j_call: TRBJ1-4; cdr3_length: 15; v_call: TRBV9; d_call: .; clone_size: .; cdr3_aa: CASGDSQGMGEKLFF; cdr3_nt: TGTGCCAGCGGGGATTCTCAGGGTATGGGTGAAAAACTGTTTTTT
j_call: TRBJ2-7; cdr3_length: 15; v_call: TRBV6-2/TRBV6-3; d_call: TRBD2; clone_size: few; cdr3_aa: CASSYAGGTTYEQYF; cdr3_nt: TGTGCCAGCAGTTACGCGGGGGGGACCACCTACGAGCAGTACTTC
j_call: TRBJ2-5; cdr3_length: 13; v_call: TRBV3-1; d_call: .; clone_size: .; cdr3_aa: CASSQWDSNEQYF; cdr3_nt: TGTGCCAGCAGCCAATGGGATTCCAATGAGCAGTACTTC
j_call: TRBJ1-1; cdr3_length: 14; v_call: TRBV20-1; d_call: .; clone_size: .; cdr3_aa: CSAARPGGDTEAFF; cdr3_nt: TGCAGTGCTGCCCGGCCCGGTGGGGACACTGAAGCTTTCTTT
j_call: TRBJ2-7; cdr3_length: 16; v_call: TRBV6-2/TRBV6-3; d_call: .; clone_size: .; cdr3_aa: CASSYKAEDPYNEQYF; cdr3_nt: TGTGCCAGCAGTTACAAAGCCGAAGACCCCTACAATGAGCAGTACTTC
j_call: TRBJ2-3; cdr3_length: 18; v_call: TRBV3-1; d_call: TRBD1; clone_size: few; cdr3_aa: CASQGTGSFQGWEDTQYF; cdr3_nt: TGTGCCAGCCAAGGGACAGGGAGTTTTCAGGGATGGGAAGATACGCAGTATTTT
j_call: TRBJ1-4; cdr3_length: 15; v_call: TRBV5-1; d_call: TRBD1; clone_size: .; cdr3_aa: CASSLGQGASEKLFF; cdr3_nt: TGCGCCAGCAGCTTGGGACAGGGGGCCAGCGAAAAACTGTTTTTT
j_call: TRBJ1-2; cdr3_length: 14; v_call: TRBV3-1; d_call: .; clone_size: .; cdr3_aa: CASSQAEGNYGYTF; cdr3_nt: TGTGCCAGCAGCCAAGCTGAGGGGAACTATGGCTACACCTTC
j_call: TRBJ1-1; cdr3_length: 13; v_call: TRBV29-1; d_call: .; clone_size: .; cdr3_aa: CSVHRVLNTEAFF; cdr3_nt: TGCAGCGTTCACAGGGTTTTGAACACTGAAGCTTTCTTT
j_call: TRBJ2-7; cdr3_length: 14; v_call: TRBV3-1; d_call: .; clone_size: .; cdr3_aa: CASSQVAAYNEQYF; cdr3_nt: TGTGCCAGCAGCCAAGTAGCGGCCTACAATGAGCAGTACTTC
j_call: TRBJ2-3; cdr3_length: 15; v_call: TRBV20-1; d_call: .; clone_size: few; cdr3_aa: CSARGPSEGIDTQYF; cdr3_nt: TGCAGTGCACGGGGTCCTAGCGAGGGAATAGATACGCAGTATTTT
j_call: TRBJ1-5; cdr3_length: 15; v_call: TRBV4-3; d_call: .; clone_size: .; cdr3_aa: CASSHHAYSNQPQHF; cdr3_nt: TGCGCCAGCAGCCATCACGCTTATAGCAATCAGCCCCAGCATTTT
j_call: TRBJ1-1; cdr3_length: 11; v_call: TRBV7-2; d_call: TRBD1; clone_size: .; cdr3_aa: CASSTRTGPFF; cdr3_nt: TGTGCCAGCAGCACACGGACAGGGCCTTTCTTT
j_call: TRBJ2-1; cdr3_length: 14; v_call: TRBV3-1; d_call: .; clone_size: many; cdr3_aa: CASSRPSSYNEQFF; cdr3_nt: TGTGCCAGCAGTCGGCCGAGCTCCTACAATGAGCAGTTCTTC
j_call: TRBJ1-1; cdr3_length: 14; v_call: TRBV7-9; d_call: .; clone_size: .; cdr3_aa: CASSSRQEATEAFF; cdr3_nt: TGTGCCAGCAGTTCCCGGCAGGAGGCCACTGAAGCTTTCTTT
j_call: TRBJ2-1; cdr3_length: 18; v_call: TRBV19; d_call: TRBD1; clone_size: .; cdr3_aa: CASSISSRQGWIYNEQFF; cdr3_nt: TGTGCCAGTAGTATTTCTAGCCGACAGGGGTGGATCTACAATGAGCAGTTCTTC
j_call: TRBJ2-7; cdr3_length: 13; v_call: TRBV27; d_call: .; clone_size: few; cdr3_aa: CASSYTGFYEQYF; cdr3_nt: TGTGCCAGCAGTTATACAGGGTTCTACGAGCAGTACTTC
j_call: TRBJ2-3; cdr3_length: 13; v_call: TRBV10-3; d_call: .; clone_size: .; cdr3_aa: CATALSSTDTQYF; cdr3_nt: TGTGCCACGGCCTTATCCAGCACAGATACGCAGTATTTT
j_call: TRBJ1-5; cdr3_length: 13; v_call: TRBV20-1; d_call: .; clone_size: many; cdr3_aa: CSARQGPNQPQHF; cdr3_nt: TGCAGTGCTAGACAGGGGCCTAATCAGCCCCAGCATTTT
j_call: TRBJ1-2; cdr3_length: 15; v_call: TRBV6-6; d_call: .; clone_size: .; cdr3_aa: CASSYEAGELGGYTF; cdr3_nt: TGTGCCAGCAGTTACGAGGCAGGGGAATTGGGGGGCTACACCTTC
j_call: TRBJ2-3; cdr3_length: 16; v_call: TRBV20-1; d_call: TRBD2; clone_size: .; cdr3_aa: CSARDRGRGSTDTQYF; cdr3_nt: TGCAGTGCTAGAGATCGTGGGAGGGGAAGCACAGATACGCAGTATTTT
j_call: TRBJ2-1; cdr3_length: 14; v_call: TRBV3-1; d_call: .; clone_size: few; cdr3_aa: CASSQDVYSNEQFF; cdr3_nt: TGTGCCAGCAGCCAAGACGTCTACTCTAATGAGCAGTTCTTC
j_call: TRBJ1-1; cdr3_length: 16; v_call: TRBV6-2/TRBV6-3; d_call: .; clone_size: .; cdr3_aa: CASSYSGARWNTEAFF; cdr3_nt: TGTGCCAGCAGTTACTCGGGAGCCAGATGGAACACTGAAGCTTTCTTT
j_call: TRBJ2-3; cdr3_length: 17; v_call: TRBV6-1; d_call: TRBD2; clone_size: .; cdr3_aa: CASTEAGGPPSTDTQYF; cdr3_nt: TGTGCCAGCACCGAAGCGGGGGGGCCTCCCAGTACAGATACGCAGTATTTT
j_call: TRBJ2-1; cdr3_length: 15; v_call: TRBV2; d_call: TRBD2; clone_size: many; cdr3_aa: CASTGDYSSYNEQFF; cdr3_nt: TGTGCCAGCACCGGGGACTACTCCTCCTACAATGAGCAGTTCTTC
j_call: TRBJ2-1; cdr3_length: 15; v_call: TRBV7-2; d_call: .; clone_size: .; cdr3_aa: CASSLVQGSSGEQFF; cdr3_nt: TGTGCCAGCAGCTTAGTCCAGGGTAGTTCGGGTGAGCAGTTCTTC
j_call: TRBJ2-1; cdr3_length: 12; v_call: TRBV7-9; d_call: TRBD2; clone_size: .; cdr3_aa: CASSLVRETQFF; cdr3_nt: TGTGCCAGCAGCTTAGTGCGGGAGACCCAGTTCTTC
j_call: TRBJ1-2; cdr3_length: 15; v_call: TRBV6-5; d_call: TRBD1; clone_size: .; cdr3_aa: CASSYSENTGVGYTF; cdr3_nt: TGTGCCAGCAGTTACTCGGAGAATACAGGGGTCGGCTACACCTTC
j_call: TRBJ1-4; cdr3_length: 15; v_call: TRBV20-1; d_call: .; clone_size: once; cdr3_aa: CSARGGGGTNEKLFF; cdr3_nt: TGCAGTGCTAGAGGGGGTGGGGGGACTAATGAAAAACTGTTTTTT
j_call: TRBJ1-1; cdr3_length: 12; v_call: TRBV29-1; d_call: .; clone_size: few; cdr3_aa: CSVEERGIEAFF; cdr3_nt: TGCAGCGTTGAAGAACGGGGGATTGAAGCTTTCTTT
j_call: TRBJ1-4; cdr3_length: 13; v_call: TRBV10-3; d_call: .; clone_size: .; cdr3_aa: CAIRALSSEKLFF; cdr3_nt: TGTGCCATCAGGGCCCTTAGTAGTGAAAAACTGTTTTTT
j_call: TRBJ1-1; cdr3_length: 14; v_call: TRBV18; d_call: .; clone_size: .; cdr3_aa: CASSPPSLNTEAFF; cdr3_nt: TGTGCCAGCTCACCCCCAAGCCTGAACACTGAAGCTTTCTTT
j_call: TRBJ2-4; cdr3_length: 18; v_call: TRBV11-2; d_call: .; clone_size: few; cdr3_aa: CASSLTYFEGTTKNIQYF; cdr3_nt: TGTGCCAGCAGCTTGACATACTTTGAAGGGACAACCAAAAACATTCAGTACTTC
j_call: TRBJ2-1; cdr3_length: 17; v_call: TRBV7-2; d_call: .; clone_size: .; cdr3_aa: CASSLAREGPIYNEQFF; cdr3_nt: TGTGCCAGCAGCTTAGCCCGCGAGGGACCGATTTACAATGAGCAGTTCTTC
j_call: TRBJ1-1; cdr3_length: 14; v_call: TRBV20-1; d_call: .; clone_size: .; cdr3_aa: CSADRTDSNTEAFF; cdr3_nt: TGCAGTGCTGACCGGACGGACTCGAACACTGAAGCTTTCTTT
j_call: TRBJ1-2; cdr3_length: 14; v_call: TRBV28; d_call: TRBD1; clone_size: many; cdr3_aa: CASSPRGGNYGYTF; cdr3_nt: TGTGCCAGCAGTCCGCGAGGGGGCAACTATGGCTACACCTTC
j_call: TRBJ2-1; cdr3_length: 11; v_call: TRBV5-6; d_call: .; clone_size: few; cdr3_aa: CASSLEWEQFF; cdr3_nt: TGTGCCAGCAGCTTAGAATGGGAGCAGTTCTTC
j_call: TRBJ2-2; cdr3_length: 12; v_call: TRBV29-1; d_call: .; clone_size: .; cdr3_aa: CSVGPGPGELFF; cdr3_nt: TGCAGCGTTGGCCCAGGTCCCGGGGAGCTGTTTTTT
j_call: TRBJ1-1; cdr3_length: 13; v_call: TRBV7-2; d_call: .; clone_size: few; cdr3_aa: CASSTDGYTEAFF; cdr3_nt: TGTGCCAGCAGCACAGACGGCTACACTGAAGCTTTCTTT
j_call: TRBJ2-1; cdr3_length: 12; v_call: TRBV24-1; d_call: .; clone_size: few; cdr3_aa: CATGGPGNEQFF; cdr3_nt: TGTGCCACGGGGGGGCCAGGCAATGAGCAGTTCTTC
j_call: TRBJ2-7; cdr3_length: 13; v_call: TRBV7-2; d_call: TRBD1; clone_size: .; cdr3_aa: CASSAQGIHEQYF; cdr3_nt: TGTGCCAGCAGCGCACAGGGGATACACGAGCAGTACTTC
j_call: TRBJ1-1; cdr3_length: 14; v_call: TRBV2; d_call: .; clone_size: .; cdr3_aa: CASSEGWGQPEDFF; cdr3_nt: TGTGCCAGCAGTGAAGGGTGGGGACAACCTGAAGATTTCTTT
j_call: TRBJ2-1; cdr3_length: 13; v_call: TRBV5-1; d_call: .; clone_size: .; cdr3_aa: CASSLAVGTEQFF; cdr3_nt: TGCGCCAGCAGCTTGGCCGTGGGGACTGAGCAGTTCTTC
j_call: TRBJ1-1; cdr3_length: 12; v_call: TRBV12-3/TRBV12-4; d_call: .; clone_size: .; cdr3_aa: CASSSGPSSGFF; cdr3_nt: TGTGCCAGCAGTTCCGGGCCATCATCCGGGTTCTTT
j_call: TRBJ1-1; cdr3_length: 11; v_call: TRBV20-1; d_call: .; clone_size: .; cdr3_aa: CSAPGRGEAFF; cdr3_nt: TGCAGTGCGCCGGGACGGGGTGAAGCTTTCTTT
j_call: TRBJ1-2; cdr3_length: 18; v_call: TRBV7-3; d_call: .; clone_size: .; cdr3_aa: CASSSTSFPSQGEDGYTF; cdr3_nt: TGTGCCAGCAGCTCAACCTCCTTCCCGTCACAGGGTGAGGATGGCTACACCTTC